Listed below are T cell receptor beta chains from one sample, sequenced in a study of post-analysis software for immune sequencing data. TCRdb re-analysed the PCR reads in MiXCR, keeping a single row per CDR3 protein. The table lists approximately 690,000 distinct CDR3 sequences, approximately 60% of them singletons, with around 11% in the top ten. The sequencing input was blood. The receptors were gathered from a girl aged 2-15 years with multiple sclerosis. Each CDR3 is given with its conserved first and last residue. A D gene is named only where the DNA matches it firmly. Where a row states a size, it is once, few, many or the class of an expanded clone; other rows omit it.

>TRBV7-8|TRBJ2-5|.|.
CASSLMDGETQYF
TGTGCCAGCAGCTTAATGGATGGGGAGACCCAGTACTTC
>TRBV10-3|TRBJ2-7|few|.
CAISDQKGYEQYF
TGTGCCATCAGTGACCAGAAGGGCTACGAGCAGTACTTC
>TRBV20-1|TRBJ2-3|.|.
CSARYSTGPDTQYF
TGCAGTGCTAGATATTCTACAGGGCCAGATACGCAGTATTTT
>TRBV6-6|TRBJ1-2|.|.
CASSYPWVGYTF
TGTGCCAGCAGTTACCCTTGGGTTGGCTACACCTTC
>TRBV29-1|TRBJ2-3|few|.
CSVTADSDTQYF
TGCAGCGTGACGGCAGATTCAGATACGCAGTATTTT
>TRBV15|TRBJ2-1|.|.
CATSRPSGGYEQFF
TGTGCCACCAGCAGACCCTCCGGGGGTTATGAGCAGTTCTTC
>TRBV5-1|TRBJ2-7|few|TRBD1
CASSLGQGASQDEQYF
TGCGCCAGCAGCTTGGGCCAGGGGGCGAGCCAGGACGAGCAGTACTTC
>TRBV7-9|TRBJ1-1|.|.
CASSLTVGSTEAFF
TGTGCCAGCAGCTTGACAGTAGGGAGCACTGAAGCTTTCTTT
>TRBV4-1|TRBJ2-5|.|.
CASSQGGPQETQYF
TGCGCCAGCAGCCAAGGCGGCCCACAAGAGACCCAGTACTTC
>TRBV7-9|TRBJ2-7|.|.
CASRANGYRLEQYF
TGTGCCAGCAGGGCAAACGGTTACCGCCTCGAGCAGTACTTC
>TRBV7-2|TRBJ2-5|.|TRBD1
CASSTEGTGYNEQYF
TGTGCCAGCAGCACCGAGGGGACAGGCTACAATGAGCAGTACTTC
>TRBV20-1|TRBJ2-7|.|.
CSARVSDEQYF
TGCAGTGCTAGAGTTAGCGACGAGCAGTACTTC
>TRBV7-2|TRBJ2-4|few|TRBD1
CASSLGQGTNVQYF
TGTGCCAGCAGCTTGGGACAGGGTACGAACGTTCAGTACTTC
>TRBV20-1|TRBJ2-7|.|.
CSAAAGLEQYF
TGCAGTGCTGCAGCAGGGCTCGAGCAGTACTTC
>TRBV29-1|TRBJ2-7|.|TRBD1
CSVEAAGTGNERYF
TGCAGCGTTGAAGCGGCCGGGACAGGGAACGAGCGGTACTTC
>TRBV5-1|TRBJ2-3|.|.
CASSTDSFADTQYF
TGCGCCAGCAGCACGGACAGCTTTGCAGATACGCAGTATTTT
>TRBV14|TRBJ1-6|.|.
CASSQPSPLHF
TGTGCCAGCAGCCAACCATCACCCCTCCACTTT
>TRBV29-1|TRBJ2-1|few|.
CSVEGPREPNEQFF
TGCAGCGTTGAAGGCCCCCGGGAGCCAAATGAGCAGTTCTTC
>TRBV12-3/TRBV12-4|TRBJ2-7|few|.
CASSLARRNEQYF
TGTGCCAGCAGTTTAGCAAGGAGGAACGAGCAGTACTTC
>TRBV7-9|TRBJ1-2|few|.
CASSLVSQNYGYTF
TGTGCCAGCAGCTTAGTCAGTCAGAACTATGGCTACACCTTC
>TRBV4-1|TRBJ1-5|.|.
CASSQDPQGGGNQPQHF
TGCGCCAGCAGCCAAGACCCTCAGGGAGGGGGCAATCAGCCCCAGCATTTT
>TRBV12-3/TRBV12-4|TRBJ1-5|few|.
CASSEGRVGNQPQHF
TGTGCCAGCAGCGAAGGCAGGGTTGGCAATCAGCCCCAGCATTTT
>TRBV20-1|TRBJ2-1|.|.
CSASIEQFF
TGCAGTGCTAGCATAGAGCAGTTCTTC
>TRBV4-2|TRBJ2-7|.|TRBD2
CASSQDVGSGRAFYNEQYF
TGTGCCAGCAGCCAAGATGTGGGTAGCGGGAGGGCCTTTTACAATGAGCAGTACTTC
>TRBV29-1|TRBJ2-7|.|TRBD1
CSAITDRSIIYEQYF
TGCAGCGCTATCACGGACAGGAGCATAATCTACGAGCAGTACTTC
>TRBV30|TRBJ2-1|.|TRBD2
CAREGGIQEQFF
TGTGCTAGGGAGGGCGGGATTCAGGAGCAGTTCTTC
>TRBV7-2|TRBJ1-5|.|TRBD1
CASRLTGGSGNQPQHF
TGTGCCAGCAGACTAACAGGGGGCTCTGGCAATCAGCCCCAGCATTTT
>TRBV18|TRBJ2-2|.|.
CASSPLRGEEDGELFF
TGTGCCAGCTCACCCCTCAGGGGCGAAGAGGACGGGGAGCTGTTTTTT
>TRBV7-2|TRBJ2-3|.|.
CASTHRATDTQYF
TGTGCCAGCACCCATCGCGCCACAGATACGCAGTATTTT
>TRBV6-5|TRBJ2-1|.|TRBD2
CASSYGTSGTGPYNEQFF
TGTGCCAGCAGTTACGGGACTAGCGGGACAGGGCCCTACAATGAGCAGTTCTTC
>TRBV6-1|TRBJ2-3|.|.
CASSGGDNPTDTQYF
TGTGCCAGCAGTGGCGGGGATAACCCCACAGATACGCAGTATTTT
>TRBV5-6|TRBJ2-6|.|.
CASSLIRGGANVLTF
TGTGCCAGCAGCTTAATCCGAGGTGGGGCCAACGTCCTGACTTTC
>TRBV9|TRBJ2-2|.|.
CASSVDRGAGELFF
TGTGCCAGCAGCGTAGATCGAGGCGCGGGGGAGCTGTTTTTT
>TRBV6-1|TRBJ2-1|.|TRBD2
CASSEELAGGMNEQFF
TGTGCCAGCAGTGAAGAACTAGCGGGAGGAATGAATGAGCAGTTCTTC
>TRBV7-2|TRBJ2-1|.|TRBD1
CASSVRQGWKFF
TGTGCCAGCAGCGTTCGACAGGGTTGGAAGTTCTTC
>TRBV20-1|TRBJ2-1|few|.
CSARAPRSGPEEQFF
TGCAGTGCTAGAGCCCCAAGGAGCGGACCGGAGGAGCAGTTCTTC